Here is one T cell receptor beta chain with its context. Its antigen is still unknown. Per-nucleotide qualities are absent, and no much larger clonotype sits a single base away. Collaborating institutions collected whole blood in K2EDTA tubes following their own protocols. For TCRbeta analysis, collaborators shipped samples as frozen whole blood, isolated PBMCs, or DNA extracted from either of those sample types. TCRbeta CDR3 regions were amplified from genomic DNA using the immunoSEQ Assay, a bias-controlled multiplex PCR. As for the authors' bioinformatics: Nucleated cell counts per sample were estimated from amplification of reference gene primers within the assay. Sequence reads were collapsed and filtered to measure the absolute abundance of every unique TCRbeta CDR3 rearrangement. For each sample, productive Simpson clonality was calculated as the square root of Simpson's diversity index over productive rearrangements. TCRdb carries this immuneACCESS record with in-frame sequences only. Its versions omit some clonotypes, under half of them owing to an unresolved V gene in the studies checked, with the rest unexplained. From that table come the V and J calls and clone size; the DNA was used to work out D and trimming. This sample is represented by about 87,000 clones; approximately 80% of them were singletons. The top ten constitute around 2.1% of the sample.

The data stem from a study of blood T cell repertoires in COVID-19 (dated by TCRdb to 2019 to 2021). With regard to the full study: Samples from collaborators originated in the United States, Italy and Spain and spanned both the acute and convalescent phases of COVID-19. Subjects who had been exposed to COVID-19, were actively infected with it, or had recovered from it provided the deeply sampled blood TCRbeta repertoires that made up the dataset. The samples were drawn from the first 160 participants of the ongoing ImmuneRACE study and from about 1,200 subjects provided by 6 global collaborators. A freely available public database, intended as a resource for researchers studying the immune response to SARS-CoV-2, is where the repertoires were released. Where available, HLA class I and class II types were obtained from metadata supplied by the sample provider rather than from assay-based typing. The prospective study material was composed of cDNA or gDNA derived from T cells, B-cell-depleted T cells, or PBMCs. The sample metadata nearly always contained a de-identified subject ID, COVID-19 status, age in years and sex.

Summary of the overall study and its limitations: The amount of clinical and demographic metadata varied by source and participant and was provided uncurated.

The CDR3 spans 14 residues, from the cysteine through the phenylalanine. Left in the record is the CDR3 DNA by itself, 42 bases read in frame from the first base. The germline V gene gives CDR1 as SGHRS and CDR2 as YFSETQ. V and J are truncated by 5 bases and 0 bases respectively, leaving an intervening sequence of 12 bases. The V gene is TRBV5-1 and the J gene is TRBJ2-7; TRBD1 is a possible D gene, resting on 6 matching bases. The receptor's source is a woman aged 70-85 years with acute or convalescent COVID-19. Specimen: peripheral blood. The DNA sequence follows: TGCGCCAGCAGGGACCAGGGGACCTCCTACGAGCAGTACTTC. This translates into CASRDQGTSYEQYF.